Given below is one T cell receptor (beta chain) in context. Individuals drawn from approximately 26 US areas were about 18 to 100 years old. Cohort assignment relied on participant-reported clinical history. Clones were sequenced by immunoSEQ multiplex PCR, and TCRdb holds only the in-frame ones, with some missing. The sample includes 350,000 to 450,000 clones, about 88% of them seen just once. The entry originates in a study of blood T cell repertoires in COVID-19. Whole-study context: The cDNA or gDNA used as material had been derived from T cells, B-cell-depleted T cells, or PBMCs.

Germline CDR1 is SGHDT and CDR2 is YYEEEE. CDR3 size: 16 residues. V was trimmed by 3 bases and J by 9 bases, leaving 22 bases between them. The sequencing input was PBMCs or T cells enriched from blood (not recorded which). The V gene is TRBV5-6, the J gene TRBJ2-1; tentatively, D is TRBD2 (7 bases). This sequence was found in a young woman who had been exposed to COVID-19. CDR3: CASSYPGGLAISEQFF. The CDR3 region has the DNA TGTGCCAGCAGCTATCCGGGGGGCCTGGCGATATCTGAGCAGTTCTTC. The full variable domain, its missing parts supplied by reference TRBV5-6 and TRBJ2-1, is DAGVTQSPTHLIKTRGQQVTLRCSPKSGHDTVSWYQQALGQGPQFIFQYYEEEERQRGNFPDRFSGHQFPNYSSELNVNALLLGDSALYLCASSYPGGLAISEQFFGPGTRLTVL.